A single sample gave rise to the 27 T cell receptor beta chains below, sequenced in a study of shared clonotypes between healthy human individuals. Terminally differentiated effector memory CD45RA+ cells were left out of the naive CD8 fraction, which was CD45RO-negative and positively selected for CCR7. Assay: immunoSEQ multiplex PCR; the TCRdb copy retains only in-frame clones and omits some. The sample yields roughly 590,000 clones, less than 97% seen once. The sequencing sample was made of naive CD8+ T cells sorted from blood. All receptors derive from a young woman in good health.

Only one count was recorded for this clone. The chain couples TRBV6-1 to TRBJ2-7; 11 nucleotides line up with TRBD2. The CDR3 has 16 residues. Germline CDR1 and CDR2: MNHNS and SASEGT. Germline trimming cut 2 bases from V and 4 bases from J; bases unmatched to any gene: 7. The CDR3 loop is CASSEWGTSGGYEQYF. The CDR3 region has the DNA TGTGCCAGCAGTGAATGGGGAACTAGCGGGGGTTACGAGCAGTACTTC.

The chain's CDR3 is CASSGQDRAYQETQYF. CDR3 DNA sequence: TGTGCCAGCAGCGGGCAGGACAGAGCGTACCAAGAGACCCAGTACTTC. V usage is TRBV7-9 and J usage is TRBJ2-5, with D perhaps matching TRBD1 (6 bases). V lost 5 bases to trimming and J lost 0 bases, with 16 bases between them. The CDR3 contains 16 residues. Germline CDR1 reads SEHNR; CDR2 reads FQNEAQ (reference sequence).

This clone has a single count. The chain links TRBV21-1 to TRBJ2-7; the D call TRBD1 from the table was never checked on the DNA. TRBV21-1 is listed as a pseudogene. The CDR3 runs 16 residues. This CDR3 is CASSHYRDRGLYEQYF. CDR3 sequence (DNA): TGTGCCAGCAGCCATTACCGGGACAGGGGATTATACGAGCAGTACTTC.

The chain joins TRBV4-1 to TRBJ2-7, with TRBD2 as a possible D gene (5 bases). Per germline, CDR1 MGHRA and CDR2 YSYEKL. The CDR3 length is 13 residues. Trimming stripped 4 bases from V and 1 base from J, with 8 bases between. The CDR3 nucleotides are TGCGCCAGCAGCCCGGAGGTATCCTACGAGCAGTACTTC. It specifies CASSPEVSYEQYF.

The genes are TRBV16 and TRBJ2-7; 7 positions match TRBD1. The germline V gene encodes CDR1 KGHSY and CDR2 FQNENV. With V trimmed by 4 bases and J by 0 bases, 3 bases remained unmatched. The CDR3 has 14 amino acids. DNA of the CDR3: TGTGCCAGCAGCCCGCGACAGGGCTCCTACGAGCAGTACTTC. Its protein product is CASSPRQGSYEQYF. The whole variable domain, filled in from reference TRBV16 and TRBJ2-7, reads GEEVAQTPKHLVRGEGQKAKLYCAPIKGHSYVFWYQQVLKNEFKFLISFQNENVFDETGMPKERFSAKCLPNSPCSLEIQATKLEDSAVYFCASSPRQGSYEQYFGPGTRLTVT.

The chain links TRBV28 to TRBJ2-5, with D tentatively TRBD1 or TRBD2 (6 bases each). The closer fit of TRBJ2-7 to the DNA end suggests the J call may be wrong. CDR1 and CDR2 (germline): MDHEN, SYDVKM. The CDR3 is 14 amino acids. CDR3 coding DNA: TGTGCCAGCAGGAGCCGGGGGCTGACCTACGAGCAGTACTTC. Its translation: CASRSRGLTYEQYF.

As concerns this clone: The identical CDR3 is also encoded by other nucleotide sequences in the sample. The CDR3 DNA follows: TGTGCCAGCAGTTTAGGTCAGGGGGCCTACAATGAGCAGTTCTTC. It codes for CASSLGQGAYNEQFF. V and J are TRBV27 and TRBJ2-1; TRBD1 agrees at 7 bases. From germline, CDR1 is MNHEY and CDR2 SMNVEV (reference sequence). With V trimmed by 2 bases and J by 2 bases, 3 bases remained unmatched. CDR3 length equals 15 residues.

The gene calls are TRBV11-2 and TRBJ2-2; no reliable D call. V lost 4 bases, J lost 4 bases, and 4 bases lay in between. CDR3 length equals 12 residues. Germline-derived CDR1 and CDR2 are SGHAT and FQNNGV. Here the CDR3 reads CASSSRTGELFF. The CDR3 nucleotides are TGTGCCAGCAGCTCCCGCACCGGGGAGCTGTTTTTT. The full variable domain, in which reference TRBV11-2 and TRBJ2-2 provide the parts outside the CDR3, is EAGVAQSPRYKIIEKRQSVAFWCNPISGHATLYWYQQILGQGPKLLIQFQNNGVVDDSQLPKDRFSAERLKGVDSTLKIQPAKLEDSAVYLCASSSRTGELFFGEGSRLTVL.

The table lists this clone with a count of one. The CDR3 nucleotides read TGTGCCAGCAGCTTAATCATGGCTGAAAAACTGTTTTTT. It encodes CASSLIMAEKLFF. The chain couples TRBV7-8 to TRBJ1-4, with D uncertain. The CDR3 runs to 13 residues. CDR1 SGHVS and CDR2 FQNEAQ come from the germline V gene. V lost 2 bases and J 7 bases, leaving 8 bases between the germline ends.

The chain is built from TRBV28 and TRBJ2-1, with 11 bases aligning to TRBD1. Germline CDR1 and CDR2: MDHEN and SYDVKM. CDR3 length: 12 residues. With 4 bases clipped from V and 16 bases from J, the junction kept 6 bases outside the gene matches. The CDR3 loop reads CASSSSGTGGFF. CDR3 nucleotides: TGTGCCAGCAGTTCCTCGGGGACAGGGGGATTCTTC.

The genes are TRBV4-1 and TRBJ2-2; TRBD1 aligns across 8 bases. Germline assignment: CDR1 MGHRA and CDR2 YSYEKL. V lost 3 bases, J lost 1 base, and 7 bases stayed unmatched. The CDR3 spans 17 residues. In DNA form, the CDR3 reads TGCGCCAGCAGCCACCCCTCCGGGACAGGGAACACCGGGGAGCTGTTTTTT. Translation gives CASSHPSGTGNTGELFF.

The J gene is TRBJ1-5, the V gene TRBV6-1; no clear D gene. The CDR3 consists of 20 residues. The germline V gene has CDR1 MNHNS and CDR2 SASEGT. Trimming cost V 3 bases and J 1 base, with 25 bases left between them. The CDR3 DNA sequence: TGTGCCAGCAGTGATCTTTATAAGCTTGGACCGATGGTGAGCAATCAGCCCCAGCATTTT. Amino acids: CASSDLYKLGPMVSNQPQHF.

This chain joins TRBV4-1 and TRBJ2-5, with D tentatively TRBD1 or TRBD2 (5 bases each). Trimming took 0 bases from V and 5 from J, leaving 10 bases between them. In germline, CDR1 is MGHRA, CDR2 YSYEKL. The CDR3 covers 14 residues. CDR3 region: CASSQDAGAETQYF. The CDR3 region has the DNA TGCGCCAGCAGCCAAGATGCCGGGGCTGAGACCCAGTACTTC.

The chain joins TRBV2 to TRBJ1-1; 7 positions agree with TRBD1. Germline CDR1 SNHLY, CDR2 FYNNEI. V was clipped by 0 bases and J by 1 base; unmatched bases: 5. The CDR3 runs 16 residues. CDR3: CASSEARGTGNTEAFF. The DNA of the CDR3 is TGTGCCAGCAGTGAAGCCAGGGGGACTGGGAACACTGAAGCTTTCTTT. Looking up the rest from reference TRBV2 and TRBJ1-1 gives the full variable domain: EPEVTQTPSHQVTQMGQEVILRCVPISNHLYFYWYRQILGQKVEFLVSFYNNEISEKSEIFDDQFSVERPDGSNFTLKIRSTKLEDSAMYFCASSEARGTGNTEAFFGQGTRLTVV.

The chain uses TRBV6-1 and TRBJ2-2; TRBD1 might be the D (6 bases). Germline assignment: CDR1 MNHNS and CDR2 SASEGT. Trimming pared 4 bases from V and 5 bases from J, leaving 14 bases between. The CDR3 is 15 residues long. For the CDR3, the DNA is TGTGCCAGCAGTGGGGGGCAGGAGGAGACCGGGGAGCTGTTTTTT. Its protein product is CASSGGQEETGELFF.

The chain employs TRBV7-8 and TRBJ2-3; TRBD2 might be the D (5 bases). The CDR3 sequence is 13 residues long. The V gene lost 5 bases and the J gene lost 0 bases, with 6 bases spanning the gap. Germline V gene lookup returns CDR1 SGHVS and CDR2 FQNEAQ. The CDR3 reads CASSRGSTDTQYF. The DNA of the CDR3 is TGTGCCAGCAGCCGCGGGAGCACAGATACGCAGTATTTT.

The rearrangement joins TRBV7-9 to TRBJ2-7; D possibly matches TRBD1 or TRBD2 (5 bases each). This CDR3 has 13 residues. CDR1 SEHNR and CDR2 FQNEAQ come from the germline V gene (reference sequence). V was clipped by 5 bases and J by 5 bases, with 13 bases between them. In nucleotides, the CDR3 is TGTGCCAGCAGCCCTGGGGGTTGGCACGAGCAGTACTTC. Translation gives CASSPGGWHEQYF.

This chain joins TRBV2 and TRBJ1-5; 8 bases are a match to TRBD1. The junction had 10 bases not matched to a gene; V was cut back by 8 bases and J by 7 bases. CDR3 size: 14 residues. Germline CDR1 is SNHLY and CDR2 is FYNNEI. CDR3 in DNA: TGTGCCAGCGGAACAGGGGGAACCGTCCAGCCCCAGCATTTT. The encoded protein is CASGTGGTVQPQHF.

The gene calls are TRBV6-5 and TRBJ2-7, with 11 bases aligning to TRBD2. V trimming: 3 bases; J trimming: 6 bases; junction bases outside the gene matches: 7. The CDR3 loop spans 15 amino acids. CDR1 is MNHEY and CDR2 is SVGAGI in the germline V gene. The CDR3 coding sequence is TGTGCCAGCAGTTATTCCGGGACTAGCGGATCCGAGCAGTACTTC. This translates into CASSYSGTSGSEQYF.

The V gene is TRBV11-2, the J gene TRBJ2-7; perhaps TRBD1 as D (6 bases). Germline CDR1 SGHAT, CDR2 FQNNGV. Between the trimmed V and J ends, which lost 1 base and 5 bases, there was a span of 18 bases. This CDR3 has 16 amino acids. In DNA form, the CDR3 reads TGTGCCAGCAGCTTAGCCCCACAGACAGGTTTCAACGAGCAGTACTTC. Its translation is CASSLAPQTGFNEQYF.

This rearrangement joins TRBV27 to TRBJ2-3; 11 bases align to TRBD2. The V gene's germline CDR1 is MNHEY and CDR2 SMNVEV (reference sequence). V shed 4 bases, J shed 2 bases, and the junction held 5 bases outside the gene matches. This CDR3 spans 16 amino acids. The CDR3 loop reads CASSSRLAGTTDTQYF. As DNA, the CDR3 is TGTGCCAGCAGTTCGAGACTAGCGGGGACCACAGATACGCAGTATTTT.

This chain links TRBV6-1 with TRBJ1-1; D might be TRBD1 (5 bases). There are 17 residues in the CDR3. Germline lookup yields CDR1 MNHNS and CDR2 SASEGT. Trimming stripped 2 bases from V and 1 base from J, with 17 bases between. This chain's CDR3 is CASSEYPPAGSNTEAFF. The CDR3 bases are TGTGCCAGCAGTGAATACCCCCCGGCAGGGTCGAACACTGAAGCTTTCTTT.

The chain combines TRBV7-9 with TRBJ2-1, with D maybe TRBD2 (5 bases). Germline assignment: CDR1 SEHNR and CDR2 FQNEAQ (reference sequence). CDR3 size: 16 residues. Trimming stripped 3 bases from V and 2 bases from J, with 14 bases between. DNA for the CDR3: TGTGCCAGCAGCTTGGTCGGGGTAGGAACCTACAATGAGCAGTTCTTC. This sequence encodes CASSLVGVGTYNEQFF.

This clone was counted once. The gene calls are TRBV2 and TRBJ2-3; D is unresolved. Germline assignment: CDR1 SNHLY and CDR2 FYNNEI. V shed 5 bases and J shed 6 bases, with 15 bases lying between them. The CDR3 has 14 residues. The CDR3 nucleotides are TGTGCCAGCAGTTCCGAGGTGGTCATGGATACGCAGTATTTT. It codes for CASSSEVVMDTQYF.

This chain connects TRBV2 to TRBJ2-7; D ambiguous. Between the trimmed V and J ends, which lost 5 bases and 1 base, there was a span of 12 bases. Germline V gene lookup returns CDR1 SNHLY and CDR2 FYNNEI. The CDR3 totals 14 residues. The CDR3 DNA reads TGTGCCAGCAGTCAGGTGGGATTATCCTACGAGCAGTACTTC. As protein: CASSQVGLSYEQYF.

This chain joins TRBV5-6 and TRBJ2-6, with D perhaps assigned TRBD1 or TRBD2 (5 bases each). The ends were cut back, 4 bases at V and 4 bases at J, with 21 bases in the middle. CDR3 size: 18 residues. CDR1 is SGHDT, CDR2 YYEEEE, per germline. CDR3 amino acids: CASSTGTGYRSGANVLTF. CDR3 bases: TGTGCCAGCAGCACCGGGACGGGATATCGGTCCGGGGCCAACGTCCTGACTTTC.

V and J are TRBV30 and TRBJ1-2; tentative D call: TRBD1 (6 bases). The CDR3 extends over 15 amino acids. Germline-derived CDR1 and CDR2 are GTSNPN and SVGIG (reference sequence). V lost 0 bases and J 0 bases, leaving 11 bases between the germline ends. CDR3 amino acids: CAWSVLGQSNYGYTF. The CDR3 nucleotides read TGTGCCTGGAGTGTACTAGGACAGTCTAACTATGGCTACACCTTC.